The subject of this entry is one T cell receptor (beta chain). Seattle cases were enrolled at active infection and followed longitudinally. Study processing details: Estimation of nucleated cell counts was performed using reference gene primer amplification. Assay: immunoSEQ multiplex PCR; the TCRdb copy retains only in-frame clones and omits some. D and trimming were read from the DNA, whereas the V and J calls and clone size are those reported in that table. The table has more than 300,000 clones, almost 90% seen once. The data stem from a study of blood T cell repertoires in COVID-19. At the level of the study: Samples of COVID-19 (acute and convalescent) were obtained from the United States, Italy and Spain. Nucleic acid was either cDNA or gDNA, and it came from T cells, B-cell-depleted T cells, or PBMCs.

Sample: peripheral blood. The sequence came from a woman in her seventies with COVID-19, enrolled during active disease.

The CDR3 DNA follows: TGTGCCAGCAGCGTGGGGACAGGGCAATCACCCCTCCACTTT. Its translation is CASSVGTGQSPLHF. The chain is built from TRBV9 and TRBJ1-6; 9 nucleotides agree with TRBD1. The CDR3 loop spans 14 amino acids. Germline loops: CDR1 SGDLS, CDR2 YYNGEE. The J segment lost 10 bases and the V segment lost 2 bases, leaving 4 bases of the junction unmatched.